The clone carrying this T cell receptor (beta chain) was detected only a few times. The antigen remains undetermined. The data stem from a study of Ad26.COV2.S vaccination and SARS-CoV-2 variants. Measured with immunoSEQ multiplex PCR; TCRdb has only the in-frame clones, and not every one. The sample shows around 170,000 clones, roughly 89% of them seen only once. Study-level findings and limits: Vaccinees showed greater spike-specific TCR breadth than placebo recipients.

Germline CDR1 reads SGHRS; CDR2 reads YFSETQ. This CDR3 region has 15 residues. J gave up 4 bases and V 2 bases, and 5 bases lay outside the gene matches. The chain combines TRBV5-1 with TRBJ2-7, with 11 nucleotides matching TRBD1. The material was peripheral blood, obtained after recovery from COVID-19. The source is a human donor who had recovered from COVID-19. The CDR3 region is CASSFSGTGGYEQYF. The CDR3, as DNA: TGCGCCAGCAGCTTCTCCGGGACAGGGGGGTACGAGCAGTACTTC.